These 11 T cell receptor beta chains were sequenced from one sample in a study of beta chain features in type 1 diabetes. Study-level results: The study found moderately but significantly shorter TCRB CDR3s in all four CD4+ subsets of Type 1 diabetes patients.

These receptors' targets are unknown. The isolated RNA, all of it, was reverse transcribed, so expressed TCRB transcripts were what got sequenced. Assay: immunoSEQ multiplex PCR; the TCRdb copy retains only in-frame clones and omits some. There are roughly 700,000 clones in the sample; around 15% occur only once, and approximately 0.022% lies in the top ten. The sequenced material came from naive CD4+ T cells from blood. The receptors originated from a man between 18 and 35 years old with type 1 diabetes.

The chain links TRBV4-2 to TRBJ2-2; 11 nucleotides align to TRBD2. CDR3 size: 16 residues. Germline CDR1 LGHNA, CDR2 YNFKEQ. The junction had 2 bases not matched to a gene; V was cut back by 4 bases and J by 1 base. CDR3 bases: TGTGCCAGCAGCCCCGGGACTAGCGGGAACACCGGGGAGCTGTTTTTT. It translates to CASSPGTSGNTGELFF.

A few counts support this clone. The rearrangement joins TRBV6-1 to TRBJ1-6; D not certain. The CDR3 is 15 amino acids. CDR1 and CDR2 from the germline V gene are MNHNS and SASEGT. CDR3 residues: CVARSGSGVDSPLHF. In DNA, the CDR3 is TGTGTCGCAAGGTCGGGATCCGGGGTAGATTCACCCCTCCACTTT.

This chain's CDR3 is CASRDDSNQPQHF. In nucleotides, the CDR3 is TGTGCCAGCAGAGACGATAGCAATCAGCCCCAGCATTTT. The rearrangement joins TRBV2 to TRBJ1-5; no clear D. The CDR3 has 13 residues. Germline V lookup: CDR1 SNHLY, CDR2 FYNNEI. V was shortened by 6 bases and J by 0 bases, with 6 bases between the two germline ends.

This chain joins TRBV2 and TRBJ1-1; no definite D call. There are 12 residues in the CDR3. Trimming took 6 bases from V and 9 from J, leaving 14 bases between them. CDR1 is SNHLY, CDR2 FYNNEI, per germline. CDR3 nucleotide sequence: TGTGCCAGCAGCCTCCCGTGGGAGAAAGCTTTCTTT. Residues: CASSLPWEKAFF. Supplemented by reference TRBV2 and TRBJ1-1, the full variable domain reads EPEVTQTPSHQVTQMGQEVILRCVPISNHLYFYWYRQILGQKVEFLVSFYNNEISEKSEIFDDQFSVERPDGSNFTLKIRSTKLEDSAMYFCASSLPWEKAFFGQGTRLTVV.

CDR3 sequence: CAWNRELGYGYTF. Written as DNA, the CDR3 is TGTGCCTGGAATCGGGAACTGGGCTATGGCTACACCTTC. The genes are TRBV30 and TRBJ1-2; D ambiguous. The CDR3 has 13 amino acids. Germline V gene data show CDR1 as GTSNPN and CDR2 as SVGIG (reference sequence). V was trimmed by 4 bases and J by 4 bases, leaving 13 bases between them.

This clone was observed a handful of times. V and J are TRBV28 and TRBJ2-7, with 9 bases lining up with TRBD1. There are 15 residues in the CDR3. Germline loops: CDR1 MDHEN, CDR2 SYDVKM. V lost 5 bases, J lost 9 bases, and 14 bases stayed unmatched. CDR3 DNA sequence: TGTGCCAGCAGTACGATACAGGGGGCAAGTACGAGGCAGTACTTC. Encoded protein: CASSTIQGASTRQYF.

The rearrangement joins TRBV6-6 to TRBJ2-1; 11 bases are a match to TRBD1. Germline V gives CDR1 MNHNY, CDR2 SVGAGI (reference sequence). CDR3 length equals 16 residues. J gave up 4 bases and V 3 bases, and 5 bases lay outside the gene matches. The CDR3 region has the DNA TGTGCCAGCAGTTATCGCGGACAGGGGGCTTACAATGAGCAGTTCTTC. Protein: CASSYRGQGAYNEQFF.

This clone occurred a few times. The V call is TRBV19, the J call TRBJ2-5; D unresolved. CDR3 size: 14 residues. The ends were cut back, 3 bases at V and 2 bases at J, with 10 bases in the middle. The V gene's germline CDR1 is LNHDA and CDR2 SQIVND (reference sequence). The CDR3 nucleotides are TGTGCCAGTAGTATCCCTGGCAGGCAAGAGACCCAGTACTTC. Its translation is CASSIPGRQETQYF. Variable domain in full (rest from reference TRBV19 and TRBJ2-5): DGGITQSPKYLFRKEGQNVTLSCEQNLNHDAMYWYRQDPGQGLRLIYYSQIVNDFQKGDIAEGYSVSREKKESFPLTVTSAQKNPTAFYLCASSIPGRQETQYFGPGTRLLVL.

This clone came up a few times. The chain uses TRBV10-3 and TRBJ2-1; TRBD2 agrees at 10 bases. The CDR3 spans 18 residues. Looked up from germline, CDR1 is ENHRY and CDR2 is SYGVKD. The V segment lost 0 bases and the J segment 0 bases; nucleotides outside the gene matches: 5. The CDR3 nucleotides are TGTGCCATCAGTGAGTCCCGGGCTAGCGGGGGCTCCTACAATGAGCAGTTCTTC. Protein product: CAISESRASGGSYNEQFF.

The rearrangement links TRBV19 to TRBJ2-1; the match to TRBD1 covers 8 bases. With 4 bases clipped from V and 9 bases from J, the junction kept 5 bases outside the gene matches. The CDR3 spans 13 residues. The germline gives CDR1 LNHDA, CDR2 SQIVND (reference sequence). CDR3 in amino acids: CASSTDRVGEQFF. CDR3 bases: TGTGCCAGTAGTACGGACAGGGTAGGTGAGCAGTTCTTC.

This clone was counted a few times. In DNA form, the CDR3 reads TGTGCCTGGAGTTTGACAAGAGATCAGCCCCAGCATTTT. Its protein product is CAWSLTRDQPQHF. The chain carries TRBV30 and TRBJ1-5; no definite D call. The CDR3 contains 13 residues. The V gene's germline CDR1 is GTSNPN and CDR2 SVGIG (reference sequence). V was shortened by 2 bases and J by 5 bases, with 10 bases between the two germline ends.